The clone carrying this T cell receptor beta chain turned up a few times. What it recognizes is unknown. An end of the junction does not agree with germline; a read error may underlie this. These data come from a study of spatial heterogeneity in lung cancer. TCRdb processed the 5' RACE reads anew with MiXCR; each CDR3 protein has one entry. Seen here are just under 95,000 distinct CDR3 sequences, around 12% observed once, and the top ten hold roughly 39%. Regarding the study as a whole: Blood showed ubiquitous tumor TCRs more often at resection than at routine follow-up.

Specified time point: sample taken at primary tumor resection. Extraction of whole RNA from tumor, nontumor lung or frozen PBMC preceded unsorted sequencing. The CDR3 is made up of 13 amino acids. From germline, CDR1 is SSHAT and CDR2 FNYEAQ (reference sequence). The clonotype comes from a male donor with early-stage non-small cell lung cancer. Sequences were derived from PBMCs, sampled at surgery. V is TRBV7-7 and J is TRBJ2-1, with D tentatively TRBD1 (6 bases). This CDR3 reads CASSSDSYNEQFF. The CDR3 DNA sequence: TGTGCTAGCAGCTCGGACAGTTACAATGAGCAGTTCTTC.